The T cell receptor beta chain under discussion was sequenced for a study of T cells after yellow fever vaccination. Per the germline V gene, CDR1 is SGHAT and CDR2 is FQNNGV. The CDR3 extends over 15 amino acids. Between the trimmed V and J ends, which lost 8 bases and 4 bases, there was a span of 19 bases. Study results and limitations: Reappearance after the booster was seen for most primary-vaccination clones, at more than 95% CD4 and about 90% CD8.

There are many counts of this clonotype. Its antigen is not known. TCRdb processed the 5' RACE reads anew with MiXCR; each CDR3 protein has one entry. Among 110,000 or so distinct CDR3 sequences, roughly 7.9% were seen once, and the ten largest hold roughly 2.5%. This TCR derives from a man aged 18 to 29 who received the YFV17D yellow fever vaccine. J is TRBJ2-3 and V is TRBV11-2; maybe TRBD2 (7 bases). The sequences come from CD4+ T cells sorted from PBMCs, collected approximately 40 days after the first yellow fever vaccination. CDR3 region: CASSLAGARPDTQYF. CDR3 DNA sequence: TGTGCCAGCTCCCTGGCGGGGGCGAGGCCAGATACGCAGTATTTT.